This TCR beta chain was sequenced during a study of human T cells and chemical hapten exposure. Study results and caveats: Unchanged with DPC sensitization were TCRs above 1 in 1000 frequency. Significantly greater numbers of large CDR3 similarity clusters came from expanded TCRs than from controls. The immune response of these alopecia patients might not match healthy individuals'.

Time point described: patch test 1, 2 weeks after DPC sensitization. Sample treatment: therapeutic diphenylcyclopropenone sensitization with weekly scalp DPC. This clonotype has just a few counts. What it recognizes is unknown. The library attached unique molecular identifiers to individual cDNA molecules. TCRdb re-derived calls from the RACE reads in MiXCR, one entry per CDR3 protein. The table records fewer than 400,000 distinct CDR3 sequences, approximately 6.3% of them present only once. The CDR3 is made up of 13 amino acids. V was clipped by 8 bases and J by 5 bases, with 15 bases between them. Germline V gives CDR1 MNHEY, CDR2 SVGAGI.

This chain uses TRBV6-5 with TRBJ1-1, with D uncertain. Here the sequenced sample was whole blood, taken in connection with sensitization to the hapten diphenylcyclopropenone (DPC). This TCR derives from a woman aged 18-29 years with alopecia areata. Some clones in this sample may be carry-over from other donors' samples. The CDR3 loop reads CASQSHRGTEAFF. CDR3 DNA sequence: TGTGCCAGCCAATCCCATCGCGGGACTGAAGCTTTCTTT.